Below, 28 T cell receptor beta chains from the same sample are listed, as sequenced in a study of T-cell memory formation after mild COVID-19. MiXCR was run by TCRdb on the 5' RACE reads, yielding one entry per CDR3 protein. The sample holds 65,000 to 95,000 distinct CDR3 sequences, about 13% seen once. The sequencing sample was made of PBMCs or a T cell subset sorted from them (not recorded which). These receptors were obtained from a man aged 18 to 29 who had mild COVID-19 (a few samples of this study predate the infection). Cell type and time point are not known.

This clonotype came up a few times. V usage is TRBV20-1 and J usage is TRBJ2-3; D ambiguous. Germline CDR1 DFQATT, CDR2 SNEGSKA (reference sequence). Trimming removed 3 bases from V and 2 bases from J, with 3 bases in between. The CDR3 consists of 11 residues. Here the CDR3 reads CSARDTDTQYF. The CDR3 coding sequence is TGCAGTGCTAGGGACACAGATACGCAGTATTTT.

This rearrangement joins TRBV4-1 to TRBJ2-1, with 7 bases aligning to TRBD2. V lost 7 bases, J lost 0 bases, and 9 bases stayed unmatched. CDR1 and CDR2 (germline): MGHRA, YSYEKL. The CDR3 loop spans 16 amino acids. This CDR3 is CASTLRGESSYNEQFF. CDR3 in DNA: TGCGCCAGCACCCTCCGGGGGGAAAGCTCCTACAATGAGCAGTTCTTC.

This clonotype has more than one count but fewer than ten. The rearrangement links TRBV4-2 to TRBJ2-7, with 10 bases lining up with TRBD1. This CDR3 is 16 amino acids long. Trimming took 4 bases from V and 3 from J; bases not matched to a gene: 9. Germline-derived CDR1 and CDR2 are LGHNA and YNFKEQ. The CDR3 DNA reads as TGTGCCAGCAGCCGGGATCGGGACAGGGGATACTACGAGCAGTACTTC. Translation gives CASSRDRDRGYYEQYF.

This clonotype was recorded a few times. This chain links TRBV7-6 with TRBJ1-2; 8 nucleotides align to TRBD1. In germline, CDR1 is SGHVS, CDR2 FNYEAQ. The V gene end was trimmed by 6 bases and the J gene end by 6 bases; junction bases not matched to a gene: 15. The CDR3 spans 16 residues. CDR3 in DNA: TGTGCCAGCAGTTCGAGACAGGGGATTAACTATCATGGCTACACCTTC. It encodes CASSSRQGINYHGYTF.

V is TRBV6-1 and J is TRBJ1-1; D possibly corresponds to TRBD1 (6 bases). Germline V lookup: CDR1 MNHNS, CDR2 SASEGT. The ends were cut back, 6 bases at V and 2 bases at J, with 16 bases in the middle. This CDR3 spans 15 amino acids. For the CDR3, the DNA is TGTGCCAGCAGGGTCCCGGGGGGCTACAACACTGAAGCTTTCTTT. Its translation: CASRVPGGYNTEAFF.

The rearrangement links TRBV4-3 to TRBJ2-3, with 8 positions matching TRBD2. This CDR3 is 16 amino acids long. Germline CDR1 reads LGHNA; CDR2 reads YSLEER. V lost 0 bases, J lost 4 bases, and 6 bases stayed unmatched. The CDR3 here is CASSQEKAGGADTQYF. As DNA, the CDR3 is TGCGCCAGCAGCCAAGAGAAGGCGGGGGGCGCAGATACGCAGTATTTT.

This clonotype occurred a few times. The J gene is TRBJ2-2, the V gene TRBV24-1; D is unclear. This CDR3 comprises 16 residues. Germline CDR1 is KGHDR and CDR2 is SFDVKD. Trimming pared 3 bases from V and 0 bases from J, leaving 10 bases between. CDR3 protein: CATSDRTGTNTGELFF. The CDR3 nucleotides are TGTGCCACCAGTGATCGGACGGGTACGAACACCGGGGAGCTGTTTTTT.

This clonotype was found a few times. The chain is built from TRBV7-9 and TRBJ1-5; D gene ambiguous. Trimming left V 3 bases short and J 1 base short, with 13 bases between. Germline V gene lookup returns CDR1 SEHNR and CDR2 FQNEAQ (reference sequence). This CDR3 has 16 residues. The CDR3 DNA sequence: TGTGCCAGCAGCTTTTCGGGGTGGGCGAGCAATCAGCCCCAGCATTTT. As protein: CASSFSGWASNQPQHF.

V and J are TRBV7-9 and TRBJ2-3; TRBD1 matches at 10 bases. The J segment lost 4 bases and the V segment lost 5 bases, leaving 6 bases of the junction unmatched. The CDR3 is 15 residues long. The V gene's germline CDR1 is SEHNR and CDR2 FQNEAQ (reference sequence). The CDR3 sequence: CASSVPGQGSDTQYF. CDR3 sequence (DNA): TGTGCCAGCAGCGTACCGGGACAGGGGTCAGATACGCAGTATTTT.

This clonotype was seen a few times. J is TRBJ2-5 and V is TRBV19; 7 bases match TRBD1. Germline CDR1 and CDR2: LNHDA and SQIVND (reference sequence). With V trimmed by 5 bases and J by 1 base, 10 bases remained unmatched. The CDR3 is 16 amino acids. For the CDR3, the DNA is TGTGCCAGTAGTCCTGAGGGGACAGATTTCCAAGAGACCCAGTACTTC. Translating gives CASSPEGTDFQETQYF.

This clonotype was counted between two and nine times. This chain links TRBV30 with TRBJ2-2; D tentatively fits TRBD1 or TRBD2 (5 bases each). In germline, CDR1 is GTSNPN, CDR2 SVGIG (reference sequence). The germline V and J ends were trimmed by 5 bases and 5 bases, with 24 bases remaining between them. The CDR3 contains 17 residues. In DNA form, the CDR3 reads TGTGCCTGGTCACCCCTACCAGGGACCTCTATAACCGGGGAGCTGTTTTTT. This encodes CAWSPLPGTSITGELFF. Full variable domain (missing parts from reference TRBV30 and TRBJ2-2): SQTIHQWPATLVQPVGSPLSLECTVEGTSNPNLYWYRQAAGRGLQLLFYSVGIGQISSEVPQNLSASRPQDRQFILSSKKLLLSDSGFYLCAWSPLPGTSITGELFFGEGSRLTVL.

The rearrangement joins TRBV11-2 to TRBJ2-1; TRBD2 is a possible D gene (7 bases). The CDR3 runs to 14 residues. Germline V lookup: CDR1 SGHAT, CDR2 FQNNGV. V lost 3 bases, J lost 6 bases, and 12 bases lay in between. The CDR3 here is CASSFAGAANEQFF. The CDR3, as DNA: TGTGCCAGCAGCTTTGCGGGGGCTGCCAATGAGCAGTTCTTC.

This chain connects TRBV4-1 to TRBJ1-2; D unclear. This CDR3 is 15 amino acids long. The germline gives CDR1 MGHRA, CDR2 YSYEKL. V was clipped by 3 bases and J by 4 bases, with 15 bases between them. CDR3 nucleotides: TGCGCCAGCAGCCAGGCTGACGGCGGTGCCTATGGCTACACCTTC. Translating it yields CASSQADGGAYGYTF.

This clonotype was recorded a few times. This chain joins TRBV12-3 or TRBV12-4 and TRBJ1-1; D unclear. This CDR3 comprises 10 residues. Trimming pared 7 bases from V and 7 bases from J, leaving 7 bases between. CDR3 protein: CASKGLEAFF. CDR3 coding DNA: TGTGCCAGCAAAGGTCTTGAAGCTTTCTTT.

This clonotype has only a few counts. The chain couples TRBV27 to TRBJ2-3; D tentatively reads TRBD1 or TRBD2 (5 bases each). In germline, CDR1 is MNHEY, CDR2 SMNVEV (reference sequence). The CDR3 is 15 residues long. Trimming cost V 4 bases and J 4 bases, with 15 bases left between them. The CDR3 DNA follows: TGTGCCAGCAGTTCCGGGGCCGGGTGGGCAGATACGCAGTATTTT. It specifies CASSSGAGWADTQYF.

In this sample, this clonotype turned up many times. The chain carries TRBV7-9 and TRBJ1-2; 8 nucleotides align to TRBD1. Germline CDR1 is SEHNR and CDR2 is FQNEAQ (reference sequence). V was pared by 5 bases and J by 3 bases, with 5 bases of the junction left unmatched. The CDR3 runs to 14 residues. The CDR3 sequence is CASSPGQGHYGYTF. The CDR3 DNA reads as TGTGCCAGCAGCCCCGGACAGGGTCACTATGGCTACACCTTC.

The chain uses TRBV4-1 and TRBJ2-1; TRBD2 matches at 7 bases. V dropped 7 bases and J dropped 4; count of bases not matched to a gene: 1. Germline V CDR1 and CDR2: MGHRA, YSYEKL. The CDR3 extends over 12 amino acids. CDR3 in DNA: TGCGCCAGCACCGGGGGGTACAATGAGCAGTTCTTC. Protein sequence: CASTGGYNEQFF.

This chain uses TRBV5-5 with TRBJ2-1, with D perhaps given as TRBD1 or TRBD2 (5 bases each). The CDR3 totals 15 residues. Per germline, CDR1 SGHKS and CDR2 YYEKEE (reference sequence). The germline V and J ends were trimmed by 4 bases and 5 bases, with 16 bases remaining between them. The CDR3 region is CASSVLGDLNNEQFF. The CDR3 bases are TGTGCCAGCAGCGTACTAGGGGATCTTAACAATGAGCAGTTCTTC. Full variable domain (outside the CDR3, taken from reference TRBV5-5 and TRBJ2-1): DAGVTQSPTHLIKTRGQQVTLRCSPISGHKSVSWYQQVLGQGPQFIFQYYEKEERGRGNFPDRFSARQFPNYSSELNVNALLLGDSALYLCASSVLGDLNNEQFFGPGTRLTVL.

This sequence joins TRBV4-1 and TRBJ1-4; no clear D. Germline V gene lookup returns CDR1 MGHRA and CDR2 YSYEKL. The germline V and J ends were trimmed by 5 bases and 5 bases, with 12 bases remaining between them. The CDR3 is 14 amino acids. The CDR3 sequence: CASSSGPGNEKLFF. CDR3 sequence (DNA): TGCGCCAGCAGCTCAGGCCCTGGGAATGAAAAACTGTTTTTT.

V and J are TRBV4-1 and TRBJ1-5, with D possibly TRBD1 on 5 matching bases. The CDR3 is made up of 15 amino acids. Germline lookup yields CDR1 MGHRA and CDR2 YSYEKL. V was clipped by 3 bases and J by 3 bases, with 12 bases between them. In DNA form, the CDR3 reads TGCGCCAGCAGCCAGTATGACAGCGACAATCAGCCCCAGCATTTT. Protein product: CASSQYDSDNQPQHF.

This chain connects TRBV6-5 to TRBJ1-1; D ambiguous. V lost 1 base and J lost 4, with 10 bases in between. The CDR3 totals 14 residues. Germline-derived CDR1 and CDR2 are MNHEY and SVGAGI. CDR3 protein: CASSYLGGGTEAFF. CDR3 DNA sequence: TGTGCCAGCAGTTACTTGGGAGGAGGCACTGAAGCTTTCTTT.

The J gene is TRBJ1-2, the V gene TRBV15; D remains unclear. The germline V gene has CDR1 LNHNV and CDR2 YYDKDF (reference sequence). The germline V and J ends were trimmed by 8 bases and 4 bases, with 14 bases remaining between them. CDR3 length: 13 amino acids. The CDR3 region has the DNA TGTGCCACCTCCCAGTATAAGAGCTATGGCTACACCTTC. Its translation: CATSQYKSYGYTF.

This clonotype was counted between two and nine times. The genes are TRBV29-1 and TRBJ2-1, with 11 nucleotides matching TRBD2. Per germline, CDR1 SQVTM and CDR2 ANQGSEA. The trim removed 5 bases at V and 3 bases at J, leaving 3 bases unmatched. This CDR3 spans 14 amino acids. Here the CDR3 DNA reads TGCAGCGTTAAAGGACTAGCGGGCTACAATGAGCAGTTCTTC. Its translation is CSVKGLAGYNEQFF.

The chain is built from TRBV27 and TRBJ1-5, with 7 bases that match TRBD1. This CDR3 is 16 amino acids long. The V segment lost 2 bases and the J segment 1 base; nucleotides outside the gene matches: 5. Germline CDR1 MNHEY, CDR2 SMNVEV (reference sequence). In DNA, the CDR3 is TGTGCCAGCAGTTTAAGGAACAGGGGCAGCAATCAGCCCCAGCATTTT. This sequence encodes CASSLRNRGSNQPQHF.

This clonotype turned up a few times. The chain uses TRBV7-2 and TRBJ2-1, with D uncertain. The V gene's germline CDR1 is SGHTA and CDR2 FQGNSA. V was trimmed by 2 bases and J by 6 bases, leaving 8 bases between them. This CDR3 is 13 amino acids long. The CDR3 here is CASSLTPGNEQFF. The DNA for the CDR3 is TGTGCCAGCAGCTTAACTCCCGGCAATGAGCAGTTCTTC.

The gene calls are TRBV28 and TRBJ2-7, with 10 bases lining up with TRBD1. Germline trimming cut 6 bases from V and 4 bases from J; bases unmatched to any gene: 9. This CDR3 spans 15 amino acids. CDR1 and CDR2 from the germline V gene are MDHEN and SYDVKM. CDR3 bases: TGTGCCAGCAGCCAAGAAGGGACAGGGGCATACGAGCAGTACGTC. Its translation is CASSQEGTGAYEQYV.

This clonotype was seen only a few times. The genes are TRBV4-1 and TRBJ1-2; possibly TRBD1 for D (6 bases). Germline V gene data show CDR1 as MGHRA and CDR2 as YSYEKL. The CDR3 spans 16 residues. Trimming shortened V by 0 bases and J by 6 bases, and 17 bases separated the two germline ends. The CDR3 here is CASSQELYAGANGYTF. The CDR3, as DNA: TGCGCCAGCAGCCAAGAACTTTATGCAGGGGCTAATGGCTACACCTTC.

The chain combines TRBV6-5 with TRBJ1-2; 8 positions agree with TRBD1. The CDR3 covers 15 residues. Trimming took 0 bases from V and 4 from J; bases not matched to a gene: 4. Per the germline V gene, CDR1 is MNHEY and CDR2 is SVGAGI. Written as DNA, the CDR3 is TGTGCCAGCAGTTACTCGACAGGGGCACTCTATGGCTACACCTTC. This codes for CASSYSTGALYGYTF.